This TCR beta chain was captured in a study of T cell repertoires in aging, cancer and after chemotherapy. Broader study findings: Compared with age-matched healthy donors, untreated hematological or solid cancer patients showed higher blood TCR clonality.

A mixed TRB-A/B primer pool amplified rearranged TRB by multiplex touch-down PCR. TCRdb fed the multiplex PCR reads into MiXCR, producing one record per CDR3 protein. Of about 6,200 distinct CDR3 sequences listed, 30% are singletons. Germline values: CDR1 MDHEN, CDR2 SYDVKM. CDR3 length equals 17 residues. Germline trimming cut 4 bases from V and 0 bases from J; bases unmatched to any gene: 5. TCR beta rearrangements were amplified from peripheral blood genomic DNA. This clonotype was observed a few times. What it binds is unknown. This rearrangement joins TRBV28 to TRBJ2-6; 8 bases are a match to TRBD1. Sample: blood. The TCR sequence derives from a human donor with a blood cancer. CDR3 nucleotide sequence: TGTGCCAGCAGTTCCCCGGGACAGGCCTCTGGGGCCAACGTCCTGACTTTC. It specifies CASSSPGQASGANVLTF.